This T cell receptor beta chain was captured in a study of early T cells in non-severe SARS-CoV-2 infection. From the 5' RACE reads, TCRdb called clonotypes with MiXCR, one entry per CDR3 protein. The sample has about 50,000 distinct CDR3 sequences, approximately 8.5% seen once. The germline V gene has CDR1 SGHVS and CDR2 FNYEAQ. Trimming cost V 1 base and J 3 bases, with 6 bases left between them. The CDR3 covers 13 residues. This clonotype was detected only a few times. The clonotype was recovered from an adult who was a healthcare worker with PCR-confirmed SARS-CoV-2 infection or an uninfected control (not recorded which). Sequenced input: whole blood. The chain is built from TRBV7-6 and TRBJ2-5; D gene unclear. CDR3 nucleotide sequence: TGTGCCAGCAGCTTAGGGACCAAAGAGACCCAGTACTTC. It specifies CASSLGTKETQYF.